This T cell receptor beta chain derives from a study of monozygotic twins with inflammatory bowel disease. Study-wide results and limits: Possibly because of limited power, concordant and discordant twins showed no difference in repertoire similarity.

CDR3 length equals 15 residues. Germline CDR1 and CDR2: SGHVS and FQNEAQ. TCRdb reprocessed the 5' RACE reads and reports one entry per CDR3 protein, with no DNA. The listing contains approximately 330,000 distinct CDR3 sequences. Points on this clonotype: Its antigen is still unknown.

The clonotype comes from a human donor with ulcerative colitis or Crohn's disease, or a healthy co-twin of an affected twin (not recorded which). The sequenced sample consisted of blood. The chain has TRBV7-8 and TRBJ2-7; the TCRdb D gene call, TRBD1, has no DNA to confirm it. The CDR3 reads CASSMDRDRFYEQYF.